This T cell receptor (beta chain) was captured in a study of blood T cell repertoires in COVID-19. Background on the study: COVID-19 samples from acute and convalescent phases originated in the United States, Italy and Spain. T cells, B-cell-depleted T cells, or PBMCs supplied cDNA or gDNA.

The CDR3 length is 13 residues. Trimming left V 0 bases short and J 7 bases short, with 9 bases between. Germline CDR1 and CDR2: LGHNA and YNFKEQ. In the original workflow: Estimated nucleated cell counts came from reference gene primer amplification. TCRdb's copy holds only in-frame clones and misses some; the assay was immunoSEQ multiplex PCR. V and J calls and clone size are given by that table; D and trimming were obtained from the DNA. This table holds about 250,000 clones, just under 85% found once. V is TRBV4-2 and J is TRBJ1-1; possibly TRBD1 for D (6 bases). Sequenced material: peripheral blood. This receptor was obtained from a man at least 80 years old with acute or convalescent COVID-19. The CDR3 here is CASSQERRGEAFF. DNA for the CDR3: TGTGCCAGCAGCCAAGAACGCAGGGGTGAAGCTTTCTTT.